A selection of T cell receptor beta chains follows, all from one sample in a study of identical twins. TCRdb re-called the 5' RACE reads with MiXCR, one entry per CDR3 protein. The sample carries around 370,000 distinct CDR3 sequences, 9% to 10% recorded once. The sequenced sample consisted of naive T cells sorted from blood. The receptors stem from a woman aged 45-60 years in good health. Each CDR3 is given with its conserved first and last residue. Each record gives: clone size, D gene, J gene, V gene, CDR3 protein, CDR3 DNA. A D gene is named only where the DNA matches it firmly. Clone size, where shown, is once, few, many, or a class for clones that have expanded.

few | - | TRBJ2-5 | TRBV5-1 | CASSFSVGIAETQYF | TGCGCCAGCAGCTTTAGCGTGGGTATTGCGGAGACCCAGTACTTC
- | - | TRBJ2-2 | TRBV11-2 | CASRYTNTGELFF | TGTGCCAGCAGATACACAAACACCGGGGAGCTGTTTTTT
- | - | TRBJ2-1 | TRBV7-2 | CASSSNRLGWYNEQFF | TGTGCCAGCAGCTCCAATAGACTAGGTTGGTACAATGAGCAGTTCTTC
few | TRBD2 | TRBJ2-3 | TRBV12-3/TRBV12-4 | CASRIAGEGVTQYF | TGTGCCAGCAGAATAGCGGGAGAAGGAGTTACGCAGTATTTT
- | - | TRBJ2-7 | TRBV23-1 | CTSSQYGAAFYEQYF | TGCACCAGCAGTCAATACGGAGCGGCTTTCTACGAGCAGTACTTC
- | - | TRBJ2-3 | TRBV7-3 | CASSSPPLDTQYF | TGTGCCAGCAGCTCACCCCCACTAGATACGCAGTATTTT
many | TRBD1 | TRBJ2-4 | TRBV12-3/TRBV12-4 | CASSSDRGDIQYF | TGTGCCAGCAGCTCTGACAGGGGTGACATTCAGTACTTC
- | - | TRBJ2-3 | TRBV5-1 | CASSYPGEQQYF | TGCGCCAGCAGCTACCCGGGAGAGCAGCAGTATTTT
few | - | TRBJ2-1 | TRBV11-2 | CASSLDGSGHEQFF | TGTGCCAGCAGCTTAGACGGGAGTGGACATGAGCAGTTCTTC
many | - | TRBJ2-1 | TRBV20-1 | CSASSEGFNEQFF | TGCAGTGCTAGTAGCGAAGGGTTCAATGAGCAGTTCTTC
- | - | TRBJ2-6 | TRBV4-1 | CASSQGQGVGAGANVLTF | TGCGCCAGCAGCCAAGGGCAAGGTGTTGGGGCTGGGGCCAACGTCCTGACTTTC
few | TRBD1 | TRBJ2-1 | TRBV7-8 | CASSQDRGQFF | TGTGCCAGCAGCCAAGACAGGGGGCAGTTCTTC
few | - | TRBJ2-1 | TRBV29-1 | CSVGGAWGSSYNEQFF | TGCAGCGTTGGGGGTGCTTGGGGGAGCTCCTACAATGAGCAGTTCTTC
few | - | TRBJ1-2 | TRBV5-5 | CASSLAGRPDYGYTF | TGTGCCAGCAGCTTGGCCGGCAGACCAGACTATGGCTACACCTTC
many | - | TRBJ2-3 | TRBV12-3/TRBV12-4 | CASSLAGTVEDTQYF | TGTGCCAGCAGTTTAGCGGGCACGGTCGAAGATACGCAGTATTTT
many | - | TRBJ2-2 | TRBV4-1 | CASSQEQINTGELFF | TGCGCCAGCAGCCAAGAACAGATAAACACCGGGGAGCTGTTTTTT
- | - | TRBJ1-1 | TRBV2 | CARDQGRDTEAFF | TGTGCCAGAGATCAAGGGAGGGACACTGAAGCTTTCTTT
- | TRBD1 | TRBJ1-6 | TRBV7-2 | CASSLVGQGGSPLHF | TGTGCCAGCAGCTTAGTGGGACAGGGCGGATCACCCCTCCACTTT
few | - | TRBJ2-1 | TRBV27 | CASSLSRGTINEQFF | TGTGCCAGCAGTTTATCTCGCGGGACGATCAATGAGCAGTTCTTC
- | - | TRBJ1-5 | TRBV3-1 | CASSLTETSAQHF | TGTGCCAGCAGCCTAACAGAGACCTCAGCCCAGCATTTT
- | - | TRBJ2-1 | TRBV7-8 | CASSLALLVSSYNEQFF | TGTGCCAGCAGCTTAGCGCTTCTGGTAAGCTCCTACAATGAGCAGTTCTTC
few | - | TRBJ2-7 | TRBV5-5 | CASTPGTNSNEQYF | TGTGCCAGCACCCCCGGGACAAACTCCAACGAGCAGTACTTC
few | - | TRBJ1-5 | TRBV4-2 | CASSQDEGSNQPQHF | TGTGCCAGCAGCCAAGATGAGGGTAGCAATCAGCCCCAGCATTTT
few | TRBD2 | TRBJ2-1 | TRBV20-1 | CSALRGGLYNEQFF | TGCAGTGCTCTCCGGGGGGGGCTCTACAATGAGCAGTTCTTC
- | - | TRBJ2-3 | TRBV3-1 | CASSPWGTTQYF | TGTGCCAGCAGCCCGTGGGGGACCACGCAGTATTTT
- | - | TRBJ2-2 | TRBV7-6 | CASSSPDRFTGELFF | TGTGCCAGCAGCTCCCCCGACAGGTTCACCGGGGAGCTGTTTTTT
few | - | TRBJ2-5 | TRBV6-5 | CASSYLARETQYF | TGTGCCAGCAGTTACTTGGCGAGGGAGACCCAGTACTTC
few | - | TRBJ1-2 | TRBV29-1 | CSVERVSGYTF | TGCAGCGTTGAAAGAGTCAGCGGCTACACCTTC
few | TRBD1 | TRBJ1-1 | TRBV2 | CASTSTGTVTEAFF | TGTGCCAGCACCTCGACCGGGACAGTCACTGAAGCTTTCTTT
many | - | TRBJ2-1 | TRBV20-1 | CSAGLFGRVNNEQFF | TGCAGTGCTGGCCTCTTTGGCAGGGTTAACAATGAGCAGTTCTTC
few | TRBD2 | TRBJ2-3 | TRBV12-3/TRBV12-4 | CASRISGRAADTQYF | TGTGCCAGCAGGATTAGCGGGAGGGCCGCAGATACGCAGTATTTT
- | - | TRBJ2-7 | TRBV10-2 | CASRDLTVYEQYF | TGCGCCAGCAGAGACTTGACAGTCTACGAGCAGTACTTC
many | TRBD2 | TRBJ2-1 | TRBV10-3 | CAISDRLAGEEQFF | TGTGCCATCAGTGACCGGCTAGCGGGAGAGGAGCAGTTCTTC
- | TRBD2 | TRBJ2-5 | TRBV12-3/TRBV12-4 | CASSSRDSGVGETQYF | TGTGCCAGCAGTTCTCGGGATAGCGGGGTTGGAGAGACCCAGTACTTC
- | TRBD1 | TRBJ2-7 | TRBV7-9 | CASSTWDRGYEQYF | TGTGCCAGCAGCACCTGGGACAGGGGTTACGAGCAGTACTTC
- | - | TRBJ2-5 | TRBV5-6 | CASSPQGRAQETQYF | TGTGCCAGCAGCCCCCAGGGCAGGGCCCAAGAGACCCAGTACTTC
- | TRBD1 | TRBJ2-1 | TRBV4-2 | CASSQVSRGLGNEQFF | TGTGCCAGCAGCCAAGTCAGCAGGGGGCTGGGCAATGAGCAGTTCTTC
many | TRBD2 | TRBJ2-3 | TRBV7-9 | CASSPTSGSTTDTQYF | TGTGCCAGCAGCCCGACTAGCGGGAGTACGACAGATACGCAGTATTTT
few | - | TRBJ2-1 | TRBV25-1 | CASGPPHEQFF | TGTGCCAGCGGGCCCCCCCATGAGCAGTTCTTC
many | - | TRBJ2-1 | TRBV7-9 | CASSSGILEFF | TGTGCCAGCAGCTCCGGGATCCTTGAGTTCTTC
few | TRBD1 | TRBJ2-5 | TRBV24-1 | CATSDLGGEETQYF | TGTGCCACCAGTGATTTAGGGGGCGAGGAGACCCAGTACTTC
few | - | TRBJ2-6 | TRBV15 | CATSREIQVGANVLTF | TGTGCCACCAGCAGGGAGATTCAGGTTGGGGCCAACGTCCTGACTTTC